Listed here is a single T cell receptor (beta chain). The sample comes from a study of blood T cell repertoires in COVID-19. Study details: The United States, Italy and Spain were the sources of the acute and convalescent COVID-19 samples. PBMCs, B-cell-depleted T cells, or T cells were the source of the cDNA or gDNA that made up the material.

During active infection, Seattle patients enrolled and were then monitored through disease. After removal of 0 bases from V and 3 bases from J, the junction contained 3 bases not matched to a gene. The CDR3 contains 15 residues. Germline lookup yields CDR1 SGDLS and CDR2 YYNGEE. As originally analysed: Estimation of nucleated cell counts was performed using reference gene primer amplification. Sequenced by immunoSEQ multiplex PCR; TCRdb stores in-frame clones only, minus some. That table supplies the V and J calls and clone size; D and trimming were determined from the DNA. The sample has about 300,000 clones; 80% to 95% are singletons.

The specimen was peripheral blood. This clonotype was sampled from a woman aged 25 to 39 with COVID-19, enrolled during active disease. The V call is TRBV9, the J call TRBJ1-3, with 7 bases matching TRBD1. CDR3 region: CASSVGQGYGNTIYF. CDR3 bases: TGTGCCAGCAGCGTAGGACAGGGCTATGGAAACACCATATATTTT.